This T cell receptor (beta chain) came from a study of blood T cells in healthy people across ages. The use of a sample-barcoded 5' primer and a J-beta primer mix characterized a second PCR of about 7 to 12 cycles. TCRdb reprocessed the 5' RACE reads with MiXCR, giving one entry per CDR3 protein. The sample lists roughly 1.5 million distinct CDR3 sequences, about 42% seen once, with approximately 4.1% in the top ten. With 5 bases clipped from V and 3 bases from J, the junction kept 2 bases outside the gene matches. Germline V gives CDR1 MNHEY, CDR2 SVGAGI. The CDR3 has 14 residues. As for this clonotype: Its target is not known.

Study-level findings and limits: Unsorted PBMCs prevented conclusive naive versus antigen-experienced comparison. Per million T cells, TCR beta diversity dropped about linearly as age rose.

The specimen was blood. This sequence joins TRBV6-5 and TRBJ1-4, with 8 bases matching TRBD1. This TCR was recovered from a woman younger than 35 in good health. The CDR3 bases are TGTGCCAGCAGTGACAGGGGTCCTAATGAAAAACTGTTTTTT. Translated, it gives CASSDRGPNEKLFF.